The present entry profiles one T cell receptor (beta chain) with its context. Its antigen remains unidentified. The record originates from a study of cytomegalovirus exposure and HLA in healthy donors. Study findings and constraints: Researchers reported in a later analysis that a missense DCLRE1C variant was tied to TCR beta V- and J-gene trimming. Common viral pathogens (according to a later analysis) appeared linked to several of the most significant clusters.

The germline V gene encodes CDR1 WNHNN and CDR2 SYGVQD (reference sequence). The CDR3 consists of 14 residues. Trimming removed 5 bases from V and 1 base from J, with 11 bases in between. With 60 Vbeta and 13 Jbeta primers, the PCR was carried out. The method was immunoSEQ multiplex PCR; TCRdb's version includes in-frame clones alone and lacks a portion of them. Altogether around 75,000 clones are present, 75% to 85% being singletons, with the ten largest covering roughly 3.5%. J is TRBJ1-1 and V is TRBV10-1, with no clear D. Material for sequencing was PBMCs. The TCR sequence derives from a man aged 35 to 55 in good health and CMV-seronegative. CDR3 amino acids: CASSPSGKNTEAFF. CDR3 nucleotide sequence: TGCGCCAGCAGTCCGTCAGGAAAGAACACTGAAGCTTTCTTT.